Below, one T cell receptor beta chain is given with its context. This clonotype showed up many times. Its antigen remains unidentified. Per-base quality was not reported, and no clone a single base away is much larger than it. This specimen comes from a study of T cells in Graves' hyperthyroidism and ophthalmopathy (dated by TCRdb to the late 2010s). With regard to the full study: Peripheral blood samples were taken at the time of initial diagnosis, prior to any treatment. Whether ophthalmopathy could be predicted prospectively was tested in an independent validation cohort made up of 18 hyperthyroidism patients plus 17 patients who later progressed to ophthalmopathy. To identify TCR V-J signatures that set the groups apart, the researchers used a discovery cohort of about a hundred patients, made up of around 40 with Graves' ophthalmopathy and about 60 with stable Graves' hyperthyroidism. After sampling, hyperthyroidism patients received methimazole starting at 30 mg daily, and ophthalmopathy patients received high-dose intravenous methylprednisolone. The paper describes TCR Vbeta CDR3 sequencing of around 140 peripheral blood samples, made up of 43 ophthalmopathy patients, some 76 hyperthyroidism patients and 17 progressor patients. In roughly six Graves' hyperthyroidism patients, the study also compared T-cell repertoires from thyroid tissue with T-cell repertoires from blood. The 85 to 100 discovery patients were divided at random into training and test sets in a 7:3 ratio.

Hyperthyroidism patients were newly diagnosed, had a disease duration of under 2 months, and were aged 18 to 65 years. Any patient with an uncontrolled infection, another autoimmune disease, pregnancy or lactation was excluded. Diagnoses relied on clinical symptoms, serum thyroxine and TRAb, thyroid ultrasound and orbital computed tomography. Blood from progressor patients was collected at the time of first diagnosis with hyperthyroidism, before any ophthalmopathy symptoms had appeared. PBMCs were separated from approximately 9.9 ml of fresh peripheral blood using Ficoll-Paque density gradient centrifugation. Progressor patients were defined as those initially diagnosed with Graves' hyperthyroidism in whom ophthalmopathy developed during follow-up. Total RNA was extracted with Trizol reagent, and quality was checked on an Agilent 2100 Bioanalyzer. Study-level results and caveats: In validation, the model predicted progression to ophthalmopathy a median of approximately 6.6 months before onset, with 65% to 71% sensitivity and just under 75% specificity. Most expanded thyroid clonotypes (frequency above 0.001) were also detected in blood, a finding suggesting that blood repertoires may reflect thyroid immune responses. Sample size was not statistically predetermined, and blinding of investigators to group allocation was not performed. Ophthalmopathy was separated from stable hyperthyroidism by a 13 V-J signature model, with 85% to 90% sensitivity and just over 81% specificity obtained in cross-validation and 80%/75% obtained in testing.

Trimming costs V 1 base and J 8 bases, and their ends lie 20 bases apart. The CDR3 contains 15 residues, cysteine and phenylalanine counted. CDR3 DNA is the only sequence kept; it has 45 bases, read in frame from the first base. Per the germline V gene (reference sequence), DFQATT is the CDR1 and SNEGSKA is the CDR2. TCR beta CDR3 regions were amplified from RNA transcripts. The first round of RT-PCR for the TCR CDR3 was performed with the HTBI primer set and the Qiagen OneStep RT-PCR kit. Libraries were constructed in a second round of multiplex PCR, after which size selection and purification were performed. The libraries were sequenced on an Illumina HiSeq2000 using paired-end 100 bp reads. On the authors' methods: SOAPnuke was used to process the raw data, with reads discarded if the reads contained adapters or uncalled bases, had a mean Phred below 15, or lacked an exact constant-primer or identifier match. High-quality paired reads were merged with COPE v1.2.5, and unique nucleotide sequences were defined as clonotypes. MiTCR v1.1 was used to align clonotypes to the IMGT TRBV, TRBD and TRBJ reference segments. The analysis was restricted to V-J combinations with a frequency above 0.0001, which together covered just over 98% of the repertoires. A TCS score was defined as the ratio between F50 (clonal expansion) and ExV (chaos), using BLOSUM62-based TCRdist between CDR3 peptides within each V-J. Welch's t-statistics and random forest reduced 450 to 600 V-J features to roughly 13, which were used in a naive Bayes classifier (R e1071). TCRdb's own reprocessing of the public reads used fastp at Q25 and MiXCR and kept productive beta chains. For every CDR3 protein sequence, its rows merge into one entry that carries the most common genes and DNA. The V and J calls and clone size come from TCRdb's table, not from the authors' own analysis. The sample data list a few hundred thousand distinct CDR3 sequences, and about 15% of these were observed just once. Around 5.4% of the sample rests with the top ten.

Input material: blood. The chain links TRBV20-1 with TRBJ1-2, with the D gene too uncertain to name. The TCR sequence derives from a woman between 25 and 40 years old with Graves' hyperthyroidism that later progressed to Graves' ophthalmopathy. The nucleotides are TGCAGTGCTAGAGCCGCTGACCGGGTGGAAACAGGCTACACCTTC. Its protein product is CSARAADRVETGYTF.